This T cell receptor beta chain was found in a study of PD-L1 blockade in urothelial cancer. The wider study: Blood samples had a median of approximately 140,000 T cells, tens of thousands of unique TCRs, and clonality 0.08 to 0.09.

The assay was immunoSEQ multiplex PCR, and TCRdb's table has in-frame clones only and misses some. The repertoire holds 65,000 to 80,000 clones, with around four fifths as singletons. Study conclusions and caveats: Where pretreatment blood TCR clonality fell below the median, better survival was predicted. Enhanced expansion of tumor-associated blood clones at 3 weeks characterized durable-benefit patients.

This CDR3 comprises 19 residues. The V and J ends lost 1 base and 6 bases, in that order; junction bases with no gene match: 17. Germline-derived CDR1 and CDR2 are SNHLY and FYNNEI. Patients' urothelial carcinoma was locally advanced or metastatic. With respect to this clone: Its antigen is not known.

Specimen: PBMCs, collected around atezolizumab (anti-PD-L1) treatment. The clonotype comes from a man between 65 and 85 years old with urothelial cancer. The V call is TRBV2, the J call TRBJ2-7; TRBD2 matches 11 bases. The DNA for the CDR3 is TGTGCCAGCAGTGAAGGGACAGGGGACAGACTAGCGGGATGGGGCGAGCAGTACTTC. Residues: CASSEGTGDRLAGWGEQYF.